What follows are 5 T cell receptor beta chains derived from one specimen sequenced in a study of human T cells and chemical hapten exposure. Time point here: patch test 2, 6 weeks after DPC sensitization. As to treatment: therapeutic diphenylcyclopropenone sensitization with weekly scalp DPC. TCRdb fed the RACE reads into MiXCR, producing one record per CDR3 protein. The table records 65,000 to 95,000 distinct CDR3 sequences, 6% to 8.5% of them present only once. The sample consisted of whole blood, taken in connection with sensitization to the hapten diphenylcyclopropenone (DPC). Receptor source: a woman aged 25 to 39 with alopecia areata. Some clones in this sample may be carry-over from other donors' samples.

The chain couples TRBV2 to TRBJ1-1; TRBD1 agrees at 8 bases. The CDR3 spans 15 residues. The germline V gene encodes CDR1 SNHLY and CDR2 FYNNEI. The V and J ends lost 2 bases and 1 base, in that order; junction bases with no gene match: 3. This CDR3 reads CASSETGGPNTEAFF. The CDR3, as DNA: TGTGCCAGCAGTGAAACAGGGGGGCCGAACACTGAAGCTTTCTTT.

This clonotype appeared a few times. V is TRBV9 and J is TRBJ2-5; D is possibly TRBD1 (5 bases). Trimming removed 2 bases from V and 0 bases from J, with 11 bases in between. Looked up from germline, CDR1 is SGDLS and CDR2 is YYNGEE. The CDR3 sequence is 15 residues long. The CDR3 loop is CASSVGPSYQETQYF. Here the CDR3 DNA reads TGTGCCAGCAGCGTGGGGCCGTCGTACCAAGAGACCCAGTACTTC.

This clonotype was detected ten times or more. This chain uses TRBV9 with TRBJ2-7; 13 nucleotides line up with TRBD2. The CDR3 runs 18 residues. V dropped 4 bases and J dropped 1; count of bases not matched to a gene: 11. Germline CDR1 SGDLS, CDR2 YYNGEE. The CDR3 DNA sequence: TGTGCCAGCAGCCCCCGGACTAGCGGGGGCCCCAGGTCCTACGAGCAGTACTTC. Amino acid sequence: CASSPRTSGGPRSYEQYF. Drawing the rest from reference TRBV9 and TRBJ2-7, the complete variable domain is DSGVTQTPKHLITATGQRVTLRCSPRSGDLSVYWYQQSLDQGLQFLIQYYNGEERAKGNILERFSAQQFPDLHSELNLSSLELGDSALYFCASSPRTSGGPRSYEQYFGPGTRLTVT.

CDR3 sequence (DNA): TGTGCCAGCATCGAATATAATTCACCCCTCCACTTT. Amino acid sequence: CASIEYNSPLHF. The rearrangement joins TRBV2 to TRBJ1-6; D unclear. The germline CDR1 and CDR2 sequences are SNHLY and FYNNEI. CDR3 size: 12 residues. Trimming took off 7 bases at V and 4 bases at J, with 5 bases between the two ends.

This clonotype was detected ten times or more. The V gene is TRBV5-1, the J gene TRBJ2-7; D is uncertain. The CDR3 length is 15 residues. Trimming took 0 bases from V and 6 from J, leaving 16 bases between them. CDR1 and CDR2 from the germline V gene are SGHRS and YFSETQ. DNA of the CDR3: TGCGCCAGCAGCTTGGGCCCCGCCAGTGGTGGCGAGCAGTACTTC. It translates to CASSLGPASGGEQYF.